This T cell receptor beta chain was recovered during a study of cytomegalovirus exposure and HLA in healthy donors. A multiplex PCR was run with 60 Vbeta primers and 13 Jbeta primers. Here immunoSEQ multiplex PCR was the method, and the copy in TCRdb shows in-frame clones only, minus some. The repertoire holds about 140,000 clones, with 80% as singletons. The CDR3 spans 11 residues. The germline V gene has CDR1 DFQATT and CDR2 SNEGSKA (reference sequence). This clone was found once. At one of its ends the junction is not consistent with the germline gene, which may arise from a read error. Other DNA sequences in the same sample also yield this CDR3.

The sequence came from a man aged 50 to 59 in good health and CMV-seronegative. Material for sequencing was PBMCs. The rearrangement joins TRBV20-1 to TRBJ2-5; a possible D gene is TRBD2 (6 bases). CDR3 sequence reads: CSARGAGTQYF. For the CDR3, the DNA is TGTAGTGCTAGAGGAGCGGGGACCCAGTACTTC.